The rows below give T cell receptor beta chains drawn from one sample of a study of cytomegalovirus exposure and HLA in healthy donors. Sequencing was performed with immunoSEQ multiplex PCR; in TCRdb, only in-frame clones are kept and a portion is missing. The repertoire holds over 150,000 clones, with roughly nine tenths as singletons. Sequenced input: PBMCs. Receptor source: a woman aged 25 to 45 in good health and CMV-seronegative. CDR3s include the opening cysteine and the closing phenylalanine or tryptophan. Fields, in order: V gene, D gene, CDR3 length, clone size, J gene, CDR3 DNA, CDR3 protein. A D gene is named only where the DNA matches it firmly. Clone size is stated in some rows and not others, as once, few, many or a class when expanded.

V gene: TRBV27; D gene: .; CDR3 length: 14; clone size: once; J gene: TRBJ1-1; CDR3 DNA: TGTGCCAGCAGCCCTTGGGGAGTGAACACTGAAGCTTTCTTT; CDR3 protein: CASSPWGVNTEAFF
V gene: TRBV5-6; D gene: .; CDR3 length: 15; clone size: .; J gene: TRBJ1-1; CDR3 DNA: TGTGCCAGCAGACCCCGACAGATTATAGACACTGAAGCTTTCTTT; CDR3 protein: CASRPRQIIDTEAFF
V gene: TRBV4-2; D gene: .; CDR3 length: 17; clone size: .; J gene: TRBJ2-7; CDR3 DNA: TGTGCCAGCAGCCTCCAAGGGGGAGGTATGGGCCCCTACGAGCAGTACTTC; CDR3 protein: CASSLQGGGMGPYEQYF
V gene: TRBV28; D gene: TRBD1; CDR3 length: 15; clone size: .; J gene: TRBJ2-5; CDR3 DNA: TGTGCCAGCCTCCCCCTTGGCACAGGGGTGGAGACCCAGTACTTC; CDR3 protein: CASLPLGTGVETQYF
V gene: TRBV6-5; D gene: TRBD1; CDR3 length: 16; clone size: .; J gene: TRBJ2-7; CDR3 DNA: TGTGCCAGCAGTTACCGGGTGGGGACAGGCACCTACGAGCAGTACTTC; CDR3 protein: CASSYRVGTGTYEQYF
V gene: TRBV5-4; D gene: TRBD1; CDR3 length: 15; clone size: .; J gene: TRBJ2-5; CDR3 DNA: TGTGCCAGCAGCCCTGGAGGGACAGGGGTTGAGACCCAGTACTTC; CDR3 protein: CASSPGGTGVETQYF
V gene: TRBV5-1; D gene: TRBD2; CDR3 length: 16; clone size: .; J gene: TRBJ2-3; CDR3 DNA: TGCGCCAGCAGCTCTACAGCGGGGTCCCTCACAGATACGCAGTATTTT; CDR3 protein: CASSSTAGSLTDTQYF
V gene: TRBV18; D gene: .; CDR3 length: 14; clone size: .; J gene: TRBJ1-2; CDR3 DNA: TGTGCCAGCTCACACCGGGGGGACGGCTATGGCTACACCTTC; CDR3 protein: CASSHRGDGYGYTF
V gene: TRBV2; D gene: .; CDR3 length: 15; clone size: .; J gene: TRBJ2-3; CDR3 DNA: TGTGCCAGCAGTGAAGTAAGAACAGACACAGATACGCAGTATTTT; CDR3 protein: CASSEVRTDTDTQYF
V gene: TRBV7-2; D gene: TRBD2; CDR3 length: 16; clone size: .; J gene: TRBJ2-3; CDR3 DNA: TGTGCCAGCAGCTTTCTGTTAAGCGGGAGTACAGATACGCAGTATTTT; CDR3 protein: CASSFLLSGSTDTQYF
V gene: TRBV5-5; D gene: .; CDR3 length: 15; clone size: once; J gene: TRBJ1-5; CDR3 DNA: TGTGCCAGCAGCTTGTGGGGAGCGGGCAATCAGCCCCAGCATTTT; CDR3 protein: CASSLWGAGNQPQHF
V gene: TRBV15; D gene: .; CDR3 length: 16; clone size: .; J gene: TRBJ2-3; CDR3 DNA: TGTGCCACCAGCAGAGAAAGGGAGGACAGCACAGATACGCAGTATTTT; CDR3 protein: CATSREREDSTDTQYF
V gene: TRBV28; D gene: .; CDR3 length: 14; clone size: .; J gene: TRBJ1-6; CDR3 DNA: TGTGCCAGCAGTTTACAGGGGACAATGAGGCCCCTCCACTTT; CDR3 protein: CASSLQGTMRPLHF
V gene: TRBV18; D gene: .; CDR3 length: 11; clone size: .; J gene: TRBJ2-7; CDR3 DNA: TGTGCCAGCTCAAGTTCATACGAGCAGTACTTC; CDR3 protein: CASSSSYEQYF
V gene: TRBV6-5; D gene: TRBD1; CDR3 length: 15; clone size: .; J gene: TRBJ2-3; CDR3 DNA: TGTGCCAGCAGCCGGGGACAGGGCTACACAGATACGCAGTATTTT; CDR3 protein: CASSRGQGYTDTQYF
V gene: TRBV5-1; D gene: .; CDR3 length: 15; clone size: once; J gene: TRBJ1-4; CDR3 DNA: TGCGCCAGCAGAGCGACAGGTTCTTCTAATGAAAAACTGTTTTTT; CDR3 protein: CASRATGSSNEKLFF
V gene: TRBV5-4; D gene: .; CDR3 length: 12; clone size: .; J gene: TRBJ2-7; CDR3 DNA: TGTGCCAGCAGCGCATCCTCCTACGAGCAGTACTTC; CDR3 protein: CASSASSYEQYF
V gene: TRBV19; D gene: .; CDR3 length: 13; clone size: once; J gene: TRBJ1-4; CDR3 DNA: TGTGCCAGTAGTCCCACTGTGGGGGAAAAACTGTTTTTT; CDR3 protein: CASSPTVGEKLFF
V gene: TRBV6-5; D gene: TRBD2; CDR3 length: 15; clone size: many; J gene: TRBJ2-7; CDR3 DNA: TGTGCCAGCAGTCCGCAAGCGGGGGGGCCGGACGAGCAGTACTTC; CDR3 protein: CASSPQAGGPDEQYF
V gene: TRBV18; D gene: TRBD1; CDR3 length: 16; clone size: .; J gene: TRBJ2-5; CDR3 DNA: TGTGCCAGCTCACTGGGACAGGCGCGAGGTGGAGAGACCCAGTACTTC; CDR3 protein: CASSLGQARGGETQYF
V gene: TRBV4-1; D gene: TRBD2; CDR3 length: 15; clone size: .; J gene: TRBJ2-5; CDR3 DNA: TGCGCCAGCAGCCAAACCGGGACTAGACAAGAGACCCAGTACTTC; CDR3 protein: CASSQTGTRQETQYF
V gene: TRBV4-2; D gene: .; CDR3 length: 17; clone size: .; J gene: TRBJ1-4; CDR3 DNA: TGTGCCAGCAGCCAAGTTGAGAGGGCGGCTCGAGGGGAAAAACTGTTTTTT; CDR3 protein: CASSQVERAARGEKLFF
V gene: TRBV27; D gene: .; CDR3 length: 14; clone size: few; J gene: TRBJ2-5; CDR3 DNA: TGTGCCAGCAAGGGACCCGGAGCCCCTGAGACCCAGTACTTC; CDR3 protein: CASKGPGAPETQYF
V gene: TRBV7-3; D gene: .; CDR3 length: 14; clone size: .; J gene: TRBJ2-5; CDR3 DNA: TGTGCCAGCAGCAAACAGCCCCGGTCAGAGACCCAGTACTTC; CDR3 protein: CASSKQPRSETQYF
V gene: TRBV5-1; D gene: .; CDR3 length: 13; clone size: .; J gene: TRBJ1-1; CDR3 DNA: TGCGCCAGCAGCCGATCGACGAACACTGAAGCTTTCTTT; CDR3 protein: CASSRSTNTEAFF
V gene: TRBV2; D gene: .; CDR3 length: 16; clone size: .; J gene: TRBJ2-3; CDR3 DNA: TGTGCCAGCAGCCCAAGACGATTTCCCCGCGCAGATACGCAGTATTTT; CDR3 protein: CASSPRRFPRADTQYF
V gene: TRBV5-6; D gene: .; CDR3 length: 17; clone size: .; J gene: TRBJ2-2; CDR3 DNA: TGTGCCAGCAGCAGGAGGACGGAGAGAACGAACACCGGGGAGCTGTTTTTT; CDR3 protein: CASSRRTERTNTGELFF
V gene: TRBV4-1; D gene: .; CDR3 length: 15; clone size: .; J gene: TRBJ2-7; CDR3 DNA: TGCGCCAGCAGCCCCCGGGGGCAGGGGAATTACGAGCAGTACTTC; CDR3 protein: CASSPRGQGNYEQYF
V gene: TRBV7-2; D gene: TRBD2; CDR3 length: 17; clone size: .; J gene: TRBJ2-7; CDR3 DNA: TGTGCCAGCAGCTTAGTAGAGACTAGCGGGAGGGGGGTAGTGCAGTACTTC; CDR3 protein: CASSLVETSGRGVVQYF